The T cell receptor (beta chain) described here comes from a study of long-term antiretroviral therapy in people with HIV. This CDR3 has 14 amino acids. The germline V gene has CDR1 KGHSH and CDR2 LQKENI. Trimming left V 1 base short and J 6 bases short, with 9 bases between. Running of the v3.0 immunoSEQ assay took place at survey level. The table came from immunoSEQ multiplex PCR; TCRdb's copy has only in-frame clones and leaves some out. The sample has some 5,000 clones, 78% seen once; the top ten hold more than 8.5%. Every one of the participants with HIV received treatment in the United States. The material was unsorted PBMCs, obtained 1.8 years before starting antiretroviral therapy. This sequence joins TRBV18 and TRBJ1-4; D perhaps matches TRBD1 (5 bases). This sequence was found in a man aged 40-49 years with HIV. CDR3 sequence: CASSPQGQDEKLFF. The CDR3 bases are TGTGCCAGCTCACCACAGGGGCAGGATGAAAAACTGTTTTTT.